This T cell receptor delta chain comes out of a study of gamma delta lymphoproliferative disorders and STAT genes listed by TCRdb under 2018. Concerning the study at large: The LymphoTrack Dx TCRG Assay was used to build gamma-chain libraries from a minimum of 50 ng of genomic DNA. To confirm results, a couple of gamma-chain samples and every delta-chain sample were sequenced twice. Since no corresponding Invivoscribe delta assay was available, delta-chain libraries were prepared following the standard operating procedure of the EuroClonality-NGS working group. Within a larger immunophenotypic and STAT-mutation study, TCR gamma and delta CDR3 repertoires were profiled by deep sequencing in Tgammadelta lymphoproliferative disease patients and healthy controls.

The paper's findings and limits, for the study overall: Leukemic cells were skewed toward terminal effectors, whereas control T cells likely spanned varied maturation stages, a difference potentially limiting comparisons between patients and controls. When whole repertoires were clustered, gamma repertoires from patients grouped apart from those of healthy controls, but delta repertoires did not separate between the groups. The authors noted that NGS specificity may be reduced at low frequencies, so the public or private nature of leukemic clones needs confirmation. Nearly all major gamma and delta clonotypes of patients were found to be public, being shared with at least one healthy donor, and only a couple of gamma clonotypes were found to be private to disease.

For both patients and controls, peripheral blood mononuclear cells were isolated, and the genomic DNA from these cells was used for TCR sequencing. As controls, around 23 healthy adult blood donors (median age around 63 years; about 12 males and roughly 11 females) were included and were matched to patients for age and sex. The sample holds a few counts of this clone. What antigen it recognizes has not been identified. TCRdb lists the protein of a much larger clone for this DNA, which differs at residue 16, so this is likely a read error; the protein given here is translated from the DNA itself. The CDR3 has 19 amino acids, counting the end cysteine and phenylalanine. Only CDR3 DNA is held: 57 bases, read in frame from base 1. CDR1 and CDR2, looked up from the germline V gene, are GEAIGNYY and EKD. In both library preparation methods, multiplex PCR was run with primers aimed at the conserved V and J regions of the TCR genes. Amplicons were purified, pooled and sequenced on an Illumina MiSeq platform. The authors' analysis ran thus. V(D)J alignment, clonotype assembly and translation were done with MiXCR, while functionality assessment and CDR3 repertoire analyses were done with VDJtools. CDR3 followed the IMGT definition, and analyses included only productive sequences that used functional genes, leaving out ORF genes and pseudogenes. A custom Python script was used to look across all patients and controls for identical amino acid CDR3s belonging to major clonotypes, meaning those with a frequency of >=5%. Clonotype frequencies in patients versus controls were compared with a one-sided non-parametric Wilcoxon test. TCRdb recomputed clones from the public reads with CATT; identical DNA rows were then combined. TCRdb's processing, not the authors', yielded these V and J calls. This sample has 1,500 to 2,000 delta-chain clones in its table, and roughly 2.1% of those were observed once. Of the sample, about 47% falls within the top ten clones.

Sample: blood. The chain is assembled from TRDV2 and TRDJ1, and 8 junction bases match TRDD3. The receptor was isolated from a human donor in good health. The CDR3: CACDGIRTGGYPGTDRLIF. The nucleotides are TGTGCCTGTGACGGGATTCGTACTGGGGGCTACCCGGGGACCGATAGACTCATCTTT.